This T cell receptor beta chain comes out of a study of blood T cell repertoires in COVID-19. Across the study: Acute and convalescent COVID-19 specimens originated in the United States, Italy and Spain. T cells, B-cell-depleted T cells, or PBMCs supplied cDNA or gDNA.

V lost 6 bases, J lost 2 bases, and 11 bases lay in between. CDR1 LGHDT and CDR2 YNNKEL come from the germline V gene (reference sequence). This CDR3 region has 14 residues. As handled by the study authors: Amplifying reference gene primers gave estimates of nucleated cell counts. Profiled with immunoSEQ multiplex PCR; TCRdb holds only in-frame clones, not every one. The DNA was the basis for D and trimming; V, J and clone size are from that table. This table has approximately 260,000 clones, 80% to 90% appearing once. Assignment of participants to cohorts was predicated upon participant-reported clinical history.

The clonotype was recovered from a man aged 30 to 45 with acute COVID-19. Input material: PBMCs or T cells enriched from blood (not recorded which). The J gene is TRBJ1-5, the V gene TRBV3-1 (or the pseudogene TRBV3-2), with D unresolved. CDR3 amino acids: CASSPSGGNQPQHF. The CDR3 DNA is TGTGCCAGCAGTCCAAGCGGAGGCAATCAGCCCCAGCATTTT.